This T cell receptor (beta chain) was sequenced in a study of T cell responses to AZD1222 COVID-19 vaccine. On the study more broadly: Some second doses came at about 4 weeks and others at about 12 weeks; these were pooled. The study's findings and limits: Clonal diversity was possibly underestimated; the donors were predominantly white British and more often female.

Repertoires were generated with immunoSEQ multiplex PCR, while TCRdb's copy carries only in-frame clones and drops some. Of tens of thousands of clones listed, approximately 85% were seen once; the top ten hold 10% to 15%. Germline CDR1 and CDR2: SGHTA and FQGNSA. The CDR3 consists of 15 residues. The V and J ends lost 4 bases and 0 bases respectively, with 10 bases between them. In regard to this clone: Its antigen is not identified.

Sequencing used peripheral blood, obtained on day 0 of AZD1222 vaccination. This rearrangement joins TRBV7-2 to TRBJ2-1, with a weak D call TRBD2 (5 bases). The clonotype comes from an adult in good health. The CDR3 nucleotides read TGTGCCAGCAGCTACGCTAGCTACTCCTACAATGAGCAGTTCTTC. Its translation: CASSYASYSYNEQFF. The full variable domain, its missing parts supplied by reference TRBV7-2 and TRBJ2-1, is GAGVSQSPSNKVTEKGKDVELRCDPISGHTALYWYRQSLGQGLEFLIYFQGNSAPDKSGLPSDRFSAERTGGSVSTLTIQRTQQEDSAVYLCASSYASYSYNEQFFGPGTRLTVL.